This T cell receptor beta chain derives from a study of shared clonotypes between healthy human individuals. The table came from immunoSEQ multiplex PCR; TCRdb's copy has only in-frame clones and leaves some out. Here the sample spans 1 million to 1.2 million clones, about 80% being singletons. V dropped 5 bases and J dropped 0 bases, with 12 bases sitting between them. Germline CDR1 is SGHRS and CDR2 is YFSETQ. The CDR3 loop spans 15 amino acids. A note on this clone: Additional DNA sequences in this sample encode the identical CDR3.

Sequencing was done on a sample of memory CD4+ T cells from PBMCs. As for subset: CD45RA-negative fraction. This sequence originates from a man in his late teens or twenties in good health. Some clones in this sample may be carry-over from other donors' samples. V is TRBV5-1 and J is TRBJ2-1, with D perhaps being TRBD1 or TRBD2 (5 bases each). The CDR3 nucleotides are TGCGCCAGCAGTCCATCGGGGACCTCCTACAATGAGCAGTTCTTC. Protein product: CASSPSGTSYNEQFF.